This T cell receptor beta chain was identified during a study of shared clonotypes between healthy human individuals. Assay used: immunoSEQ multiplex PCR; TCRdb lists only in-frame clones, some missing. The sample holds about 2.1 million clones, around 95% seen once. CD45RO negativity and positive selection for CCR7 defined naive CD8 cells, a population that excluded terminally differentiated effector memory CD45RA+ cells. The germline CDR1 and CDR2 sequences are SGHRS and YFSETQ. V was trimmed by 3 bases and J by 2 bases, leaving 15 bases between them. CDR3 length: 15 residues. The rearrangement joins TRBV5-1 to TRBJ2-7; no firm D call. The sample comprised naive CD8+ T cells from PBMCs. This clonotype was sampled from a man between 18 and 29 years old in good health. Some clones in this sample may be carry-over from other donors' samples. The CDR3 here is CASSSPEGPAYEQYF. In DNA form, the CDR3 reads TGCGCCAGCAGCTCCCCGGAAGGACCGGCCTACGAGCAGTACTTC. Together with reference TRBV5-1 and TRBJ2-7, the CDR3 gives the full variable domain: KAGVTQTPRYLIKTRGQQVTLSCSPISGHRSVSWYQQTPGQGLQFLFEYFSETQRNKGNFPGRFSGRQFSNSRSEMNVSTLELGDSALYLCASSSPEGPAYEQYFGPGTRLTVT.